Shown below are 16 T cell receptor beta chains from a single sample sequenced in a study of response to subunit inactivated influenza vaccine. MiXCR, run by TCRdb on the RT-PCR reads, gives a single entry per CDR3 protein. The data show 500,000 or so distinct CDR3 sequences, with approximately 15% seen just once and around 3% held by the top ten. The sequencing used CD4+ T cells sorted from PBMCs, collected around 25 months after vaccination. These receptors all come from a man between 50 and 69 years old who received an inactivated influenza vaccine.

The chain has TRBV20-1 and TRBJ2-3; the D is unclear. Trimming shortened V by 3 bases and J by 5 bases, and 9 bases separated the two germline ends. The CDR3 sequence is 12 residues long. CDR1 DFQATT and CDR2 SNEGSKA come from the germline V gene (reference sequence). The CDR3 sequence is CSASKAGDTQYF. The CDR3 region has the DNA TGCAGTGCTAGCAAGGCCGGAGATACGCAGTATTTT.

The CDR3 spells CASSLGKVSYNEQFF. Here the CDR3 DNA reads TGTGCCAGCAGCTTAGGGAAGGTTTCCTACAATGAGCAGTTCTTC. V and J are TRBV11-3 and TRBJ2-1; no reliable D call. The V gene lost 1 base and the J gene lost 1 base, with 8 bases spanning the gap. Looked up from germline, CDR1 is SGHNT and CDR2 is YENEEA. This CDR3 spans 15 amino acids.

Only a few counts were recorded for this clonotype. The J gene is TRBJ2-7, the V gene TRBV7-9; 9 nucleotides align to TRBD1. The CDR3 spans 14 residues. The V segment lost 5 bases and the J segment 2 bases; nucleotides outside the gene matches: 4. Germline V lookup: CDR1 SEHNR, CDR2 FQNEAQ (reference sequence). CDR3 protein: CASSMTGGAYEQYF. CDR3 nucleotide sequence: TGTGCCAGCAGCATGACAGGGGGAGCCTACGAGCAGTACTTC.

The CDR3 DNA is TGTGCCAGCAGCCGCACCCGGCGGGGAAGTCGCGAAGAGACCCAGTACTTC. Translating it yields CASSRTRRGSREETQYF. The genes are TRBV2 and TRBJ2-5; D possibly corresponds to TRBD2 (6 bases). The CDR3 sequence is 17 residues long. Deletions cut 6 bases from V and 3 bases from J, with 23 bases between. Germline CDR1 SNHLY, CDR2 FYNNEI. The full variable domain, with the rest looked up from reference TRBV2 and TRBJ2-5, is EPEVTQTPSHQVTQMGQEVILRCVPISNHLYFYWYRQILGQKVEFLVSFYNNEISEKSEIFDDQFSVERPDGSNFTLKIRSTKLEDSAMYFCASSRTRRGSREETQYFGPGTRLLVL.

The chain links TRBV7-9 to TRBJ1-1; D may be TRBD1 (5 bases). CDR3 length: 12 amino acids. The germline gives CDR1 SEHNR, CDR2 FQNEAQ (reference sequence). V lost 6 bases and J 10 bases, leaving 15 bases between the germline ends. The CDR3 spells CASSLRGSTAFF. The CDR3 DNA sequence: TGTGCCAGCAGTCTTCGGGGCAGTACAGCTTTCTTT.

The chain joins TRBV14 to TRBJ2-4; 9 positions match TRBD1. Losses at the gene ends were 4 bases for V and 6 bases for J; bases not matched to a gene: 4. The CDR3 extends over 14 amino acids. CDR1 and CDR2 from the germline V gene are SGHDN and FVKESK. CDR3 loop: CASSRTGAGNIQYF. The DNA of the CDR3 is TGTGCCAGCAGCCGGACAGGGGCTGGAAACATTCAGTACTTC.

This chain joins TRBV30 and TRBJ2-2, with D unresolved. Trimming took 5 bases from V and 6 from J, leaving 16 bases between them. CDR1 and CDR2 from the germline V gene are GTSNPN and SVGIG (reference sequence). The CDR3 contains 14 residues. CDR3 sequence reads: CAWVKIAPAGELFF. CDR3 nucleotides: TGTGCCTGGGTGAAAATCGCCCCCGCCGGGGAGCTGTTTTTT.

Only one count was recorded for this clonotype. The CDR3 bases are TGTGCCAGCAGCCAAGTCGGGACCACCTACAATGAGCAGTTCTTC. It specifies CASSQVGTTYNEQFF. The rearrangement uses TRBV4-2 and TRBJ2-1, with D perhaps given as TRBD1 or TRBD2 (5 bases each). CDR1 and CDR2 from the germline V gene are LGHNA and YNFKEQ. Trimming stripped 1 base from V and 2 bases from J, with 9 bases between. The CDR3 spans 15 residues.

In its sample, this clonotype was seen a few times. V gene TRBV6-5 combines with J gene TRBJ2-2; a possible D gene is TRBD1 (7 bases). Trimming shortened V by 2 bases and J by 1 base, and 8 bases separated the two germline ends. Germline V CDR1 and CDR2: MNHEY, SVGAGI. The length of the CDR3 is 15 residues. The CDR3 nucleotides read TGTGCCAGCAGTTACCAGGGGGGGAACACCGGGGAGCTGTTTTTT. This codes for CASSYQGGNTGELFF.

The gene calls are TRBV5-1 and TRBJ2-7; D unresolved. The germline V gene encodes CDR1 SGHRS and CDR2 YFSETQ. This CDR3 has 15 residues. V dropped 0 bases and J dropped 4 bases, with 14 bases sitting between them. The CDR3 loop is CASSLAGRRGYEQYF. The DNA for the CDR3 is TGCGCCAGCAGCTTGGCCGGGCGAAGAGGTTACGAGCAGTACTTC.

The table lists this clonotype with a few counts. The rearrangement joins TRBV7-2 to TRBJ2-5; 9 bases align to TRBD1. This CDR3 has 15 amino acids. With 5 bases clipped from V and 1 base from J, the junction kept 5 bases outside the gene matches. Per the germline V gene, CDR1 is SGHTA and CDR2 is FQGNSA. The CDR3 protein is CASSLGQGSQETQYF. CDR3 nucleotide sequence: TGTGCCAGCAGCCTGGGACAGGGATCCCAAGAGACCCAGTACTTC.

The V call is TRBV7-6, the J call TRBJ2-7; either TRBD1 or TRBD2 may supply D (5 bases each). Trimming removed 5 bases at V and 2 bases at J, with 16 bases between. Looked up from germline, CDR1 is SGHVS and CDR2 is FNYEAQ. The length of the CDR3 is 15 residues. CDR3: CASSDLGRGAYEQYF. DNA for the CDR3: TGTGCCAGCAGCGACTTAGGGAGAGGGGCCTACGAGCAGTACTTC.

The CDR3 sequence is CASSSHRFEQYF. CDR3 in DNA: TGTGCCAGCAGCTCCCATCGGTTCGAGCAGTACTTC. The chain employs TRBV7-2 and TRBJ2-7; D is unclear. This CDR3 has 12 residues. Germline CDR1 and CDR2: SGHTA and FQGNSA. The V and J ends lost 4 bases and 6 bases respectively, with 10 bases between them.

The chain links TRBV4-1 to TRBJ2-7; D possibly corresponds to TRBD2 (6 bases). V lost 1 base and J 2 bases, leaving 12 bases between the germline ends. The CDR3 has 15 residues. Looked up from germline, CDR1 is MGHRA and CDR2 is YSYEKL. For the CDR3, the DNA is TGCGCCAGCAGCCAAGTTGCCGGGGAGGCCTACGAGCAGTACTTC. Its translation: CASSQVAGEAYEQYF.

The chain couples TRBV16 to TRBJ2-1, with 12 bases that match TRBD2. The ends lost 3 bases at V and 8 bases at J; junction bases unmatched: 8. From germline, CDR1 is KGHSY and CDR2 FQNENV. This CDR3 is 16 amino acids long. CDR3 sequence (DNA): TGTGCCAGCAGCCACTTTACTAGCGGGAGGTTCGATGAGCAGTTCTTC. This translates into CASSHFTSGRFDEQFF.

This clonotype was observed a handful of times. The chain has TRBV15 and TRBJ1-2; 11 nucleotides line up with TRBD1. Looked up from germline, CDR1 is LNHNV and CDR2 is YYDKDF (reference sequence). The CDR3 loop spans 16 amino acids. With V trimmed by 3 bases and J by 9 bases, 12 bases remained unmatched. The CDR3 loop reads CATSSGTGGRQTSYTF. CDR3 bases: TGTGCCACCAGCAGCGGGACAGGGGGTCGGCAGACGAGCTACACCTTC.